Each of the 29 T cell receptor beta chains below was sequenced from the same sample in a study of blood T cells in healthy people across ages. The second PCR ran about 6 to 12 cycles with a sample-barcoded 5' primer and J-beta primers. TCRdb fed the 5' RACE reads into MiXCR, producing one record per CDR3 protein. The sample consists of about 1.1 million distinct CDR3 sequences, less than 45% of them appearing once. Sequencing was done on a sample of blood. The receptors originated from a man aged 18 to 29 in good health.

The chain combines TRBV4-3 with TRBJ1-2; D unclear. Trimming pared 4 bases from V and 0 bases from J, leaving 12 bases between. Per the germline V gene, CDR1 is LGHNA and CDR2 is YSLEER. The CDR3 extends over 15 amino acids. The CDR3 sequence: CASSPHSATNYGYTF. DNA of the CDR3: TGCGCCAGCAGCCCGCATTCGGCTACTAACTATGGCTACACCTTC.

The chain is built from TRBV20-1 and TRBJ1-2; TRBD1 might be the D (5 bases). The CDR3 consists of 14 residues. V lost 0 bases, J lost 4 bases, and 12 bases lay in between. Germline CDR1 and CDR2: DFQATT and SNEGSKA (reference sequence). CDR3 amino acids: CSAREAGWSYGYTF. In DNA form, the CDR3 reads TGCAGTGCTAGAGAGGCAGGGTGGTCCTATGGCTACACCTTC.

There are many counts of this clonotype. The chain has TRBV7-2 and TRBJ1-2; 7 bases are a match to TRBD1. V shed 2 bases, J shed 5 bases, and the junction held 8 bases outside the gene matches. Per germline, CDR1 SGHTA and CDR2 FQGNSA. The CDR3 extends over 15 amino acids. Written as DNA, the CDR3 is TGTGCCAGCAGCTTAAATTCCCCACAGGGGTATGGCTACACCTTC. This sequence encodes CASSLNSPQGYGYTF.

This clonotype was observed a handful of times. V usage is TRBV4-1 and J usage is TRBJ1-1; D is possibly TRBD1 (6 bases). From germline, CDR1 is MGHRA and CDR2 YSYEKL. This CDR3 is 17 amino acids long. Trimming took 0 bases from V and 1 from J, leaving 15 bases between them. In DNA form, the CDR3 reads TGCGCCAGCAGCCAAGAGATTTACGGGGGCGGGAACACTGAAGCTTTCTTT. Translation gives CASSQEIYGGGNTEAFF.

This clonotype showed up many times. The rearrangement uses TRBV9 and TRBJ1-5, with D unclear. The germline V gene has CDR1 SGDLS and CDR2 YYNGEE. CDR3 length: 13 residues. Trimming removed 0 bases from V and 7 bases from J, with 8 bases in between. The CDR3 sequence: CASSVEGGQPQHF. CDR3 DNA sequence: TGTGCCAGCAGCGTAGAGGGAGGCCAGCCCCAGCATTTT.

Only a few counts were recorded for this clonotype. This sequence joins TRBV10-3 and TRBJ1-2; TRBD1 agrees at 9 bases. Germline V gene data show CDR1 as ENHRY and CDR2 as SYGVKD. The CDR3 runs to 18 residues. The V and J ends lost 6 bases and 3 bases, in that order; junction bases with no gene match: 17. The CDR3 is CAISERDRVGTEYYGYTF. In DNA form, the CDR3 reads TGTGCCATCAGCGAGCGGGACAGGGTCGGAACGGAATACTATGGCTACACCTTC.

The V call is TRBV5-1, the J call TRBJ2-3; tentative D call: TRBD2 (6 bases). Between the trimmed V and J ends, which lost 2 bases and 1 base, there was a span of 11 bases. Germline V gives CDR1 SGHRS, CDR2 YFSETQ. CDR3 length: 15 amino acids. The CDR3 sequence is CASSFGSSGTDTQYF. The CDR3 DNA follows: TGCGCCAGCAGCTTCGGGTCTAGCGGCACAGATACGCAGTATTTT.

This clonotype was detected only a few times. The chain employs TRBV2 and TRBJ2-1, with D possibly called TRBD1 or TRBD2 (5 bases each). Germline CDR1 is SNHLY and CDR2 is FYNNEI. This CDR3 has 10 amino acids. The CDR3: CTYARGEQFF. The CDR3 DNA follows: TGTACCTACGCGAGGGGCGAGCAGTTCTTC.

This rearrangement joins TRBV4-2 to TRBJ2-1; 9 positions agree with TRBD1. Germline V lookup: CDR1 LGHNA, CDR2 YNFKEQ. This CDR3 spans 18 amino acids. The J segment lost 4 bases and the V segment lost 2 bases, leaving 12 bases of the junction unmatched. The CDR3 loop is CASSQPWEGQGEYNEQFF. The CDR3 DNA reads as TGTGCCAGCAGCCAACCATGGGAGGGACAGGGCGAATACAATGAGCAGTTCTTC.

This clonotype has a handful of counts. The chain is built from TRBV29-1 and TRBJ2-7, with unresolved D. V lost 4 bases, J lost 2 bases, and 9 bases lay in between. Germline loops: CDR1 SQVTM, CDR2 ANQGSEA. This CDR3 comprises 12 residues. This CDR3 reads CSVGSFTYEQYF. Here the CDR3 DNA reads TGCAGCGTTGGGTCGTTTACCTACGAGCAGTACTTC.

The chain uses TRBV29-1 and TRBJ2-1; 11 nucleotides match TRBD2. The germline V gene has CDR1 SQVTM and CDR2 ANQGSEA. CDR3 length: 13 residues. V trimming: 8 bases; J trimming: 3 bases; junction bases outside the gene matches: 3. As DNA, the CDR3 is TGCAGCTCGGGACTAGCGGACTACAATGAGCAGTTCTTC. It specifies CSSGLADYNEQFF.

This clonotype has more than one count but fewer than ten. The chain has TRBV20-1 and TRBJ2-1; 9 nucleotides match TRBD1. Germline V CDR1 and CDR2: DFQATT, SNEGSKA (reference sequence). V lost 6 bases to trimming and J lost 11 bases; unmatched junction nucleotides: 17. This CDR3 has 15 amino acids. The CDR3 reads CSAKRPSRDREKQFF. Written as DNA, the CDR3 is TGCAGTGCCAAACGTCCTTCCCGGGACAGGGAGAAGCAGTTCTTC.

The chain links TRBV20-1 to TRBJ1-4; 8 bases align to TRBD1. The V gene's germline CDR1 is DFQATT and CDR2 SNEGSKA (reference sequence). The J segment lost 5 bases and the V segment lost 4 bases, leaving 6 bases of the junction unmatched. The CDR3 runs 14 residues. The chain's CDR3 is CSATRQGINEKLFF. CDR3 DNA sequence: TGCAGTGCTACCCGACAGGGGATAAATGAAAAACTGTTTTTT.

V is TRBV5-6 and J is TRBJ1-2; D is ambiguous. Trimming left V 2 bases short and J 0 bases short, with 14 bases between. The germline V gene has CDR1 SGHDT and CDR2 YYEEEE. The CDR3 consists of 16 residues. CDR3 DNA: TGTGCCAGCAGCTTATTATCACCAGTCGCTAACTATGGCTACACCTTC. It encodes CASSLLSPVANYGYTF.

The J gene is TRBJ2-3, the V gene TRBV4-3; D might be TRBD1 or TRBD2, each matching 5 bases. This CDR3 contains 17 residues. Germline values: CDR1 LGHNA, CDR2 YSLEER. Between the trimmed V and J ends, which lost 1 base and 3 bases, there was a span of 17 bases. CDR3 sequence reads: CASSQAGTQFRTDTQYF. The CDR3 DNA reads TGCGCCAGCAGCCAAGCCGGGACCCAATTCAGGACAGATACGCAGTATTTT.

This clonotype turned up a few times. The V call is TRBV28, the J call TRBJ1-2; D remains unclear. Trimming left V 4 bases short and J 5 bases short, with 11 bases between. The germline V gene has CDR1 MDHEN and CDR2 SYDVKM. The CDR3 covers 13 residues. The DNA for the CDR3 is TGTGCCAGCAGTTGGGTCGGGAGTTATGGCTACACCTTC. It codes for CASSWVGSYGYTF.

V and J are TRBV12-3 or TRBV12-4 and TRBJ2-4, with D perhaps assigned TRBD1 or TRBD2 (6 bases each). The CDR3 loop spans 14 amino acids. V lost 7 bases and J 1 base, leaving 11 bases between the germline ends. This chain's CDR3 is CASNQGGAKNIQYF. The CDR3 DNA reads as TGTGCCAGCAACCAAGGGGGGGCCAAAAACATTCAGTACTTC.

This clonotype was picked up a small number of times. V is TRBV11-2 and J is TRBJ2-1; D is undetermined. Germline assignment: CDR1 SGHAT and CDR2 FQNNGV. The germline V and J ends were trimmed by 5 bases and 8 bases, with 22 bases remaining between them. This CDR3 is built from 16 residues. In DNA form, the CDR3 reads TGTGCCAGCAGCCTACAGCTACCCCAAAACAAGGATGAGCAGTTCTTC. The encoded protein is CASSLQLPQNKDEQFF.

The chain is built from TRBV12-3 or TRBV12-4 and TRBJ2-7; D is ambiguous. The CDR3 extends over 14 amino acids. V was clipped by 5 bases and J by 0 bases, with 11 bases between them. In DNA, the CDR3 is TGTGCCAGCAGTCCCACAAGTAACTCCTACGAGCAGTACTTC. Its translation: CASSPTSNSYEQYF.

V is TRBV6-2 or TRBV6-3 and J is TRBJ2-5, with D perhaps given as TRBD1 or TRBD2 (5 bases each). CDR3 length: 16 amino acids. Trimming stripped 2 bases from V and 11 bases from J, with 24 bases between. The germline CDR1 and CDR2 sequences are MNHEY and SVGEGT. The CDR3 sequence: CASSYLPGAYYNEQYF. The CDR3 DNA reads TGTGCCAGCAGTTACCTTCCCGGGGCGTACTACAATGAGCAGTACTTC.

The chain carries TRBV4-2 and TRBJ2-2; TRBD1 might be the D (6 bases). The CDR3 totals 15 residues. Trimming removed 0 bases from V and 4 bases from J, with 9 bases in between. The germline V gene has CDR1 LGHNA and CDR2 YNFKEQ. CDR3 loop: CASSQDPGATGELFF. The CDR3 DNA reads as TGTGCCAGCAGCCAAGATCCAGGGGCCACCGGGGAGCTGTTTTTT.

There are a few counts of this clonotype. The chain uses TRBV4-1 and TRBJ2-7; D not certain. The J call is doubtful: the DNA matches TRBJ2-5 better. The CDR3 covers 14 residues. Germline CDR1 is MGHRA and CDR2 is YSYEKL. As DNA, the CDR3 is TGCGCCAGCAGCCCTCCAGTCTCACCGGAGACCCAGTACTTC. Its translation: CASSPPVSPETQYF.

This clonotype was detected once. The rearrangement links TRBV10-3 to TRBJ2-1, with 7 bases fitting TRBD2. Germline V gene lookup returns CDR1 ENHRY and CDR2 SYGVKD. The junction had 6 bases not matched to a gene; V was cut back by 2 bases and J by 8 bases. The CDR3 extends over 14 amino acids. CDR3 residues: CAISEREGLDEQFF. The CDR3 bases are TGTGCCATCAGTGAGAGGGAGGGTCTGGATGAGCAGTTCTTC.

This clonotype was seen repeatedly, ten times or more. For the CDR3, the DNA is TGTGCCAGCAGTTTATCAGGTCGCAATCAGCCCCAGCATTTT. Its protein is CASSLSGRNQPQHF. This chain links TRBV12-3 or TRBV12-4 with TRBJ1-5, with unresolved D. CDR3 size: 14 residues. V was cut by 2 bases and J by 2 bases, with 7 bases left in between.

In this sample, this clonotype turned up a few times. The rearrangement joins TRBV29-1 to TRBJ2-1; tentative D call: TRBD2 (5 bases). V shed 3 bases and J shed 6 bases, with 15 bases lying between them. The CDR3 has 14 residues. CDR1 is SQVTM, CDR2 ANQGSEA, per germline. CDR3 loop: CSVDGRTSPNEQFF. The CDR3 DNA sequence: TGCAGCGTTGACGGGCGGACTTCGCCCAATGAGCAGTTCTTC.

This CDR3 reads CASSVDLGSNNEQFF. CDR3 bases: TGTGCCAGCAGCGTAGATCTCGGTAGTAACAATGAGCAGTTCTTC. The chain links TRBV9 to TRBJ2-1; D unresolved. CDR1 is SGDLS and CDR2 is YYNGEE in the germline V gene. Trimming removed 0 bases at V and 5 bases at J, with 12 bases between. This CDR3 has 15 residues.

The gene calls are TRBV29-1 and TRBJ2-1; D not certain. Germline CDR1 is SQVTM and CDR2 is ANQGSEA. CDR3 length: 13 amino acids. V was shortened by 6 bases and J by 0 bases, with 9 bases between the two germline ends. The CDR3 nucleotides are TGCAGCGTGGGCGTTAGCTCCTACAATGAGCAGTTCTTC. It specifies CSVGVSSYNEQFF.

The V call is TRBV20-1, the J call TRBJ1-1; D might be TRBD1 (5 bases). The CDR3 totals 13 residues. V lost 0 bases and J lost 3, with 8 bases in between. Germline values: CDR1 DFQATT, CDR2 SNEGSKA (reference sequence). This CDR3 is CSARDYRHTEAFF. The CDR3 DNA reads TGCAGTGCTAGAGATTACAGGCACACTGAAGCTTTCTTT.

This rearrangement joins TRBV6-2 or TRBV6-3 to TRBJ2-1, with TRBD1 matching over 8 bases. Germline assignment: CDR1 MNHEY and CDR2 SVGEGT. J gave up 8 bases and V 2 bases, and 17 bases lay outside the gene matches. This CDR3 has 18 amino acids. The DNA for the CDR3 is TGTGCCAGCAGTTACGATACTAGTACAGGGGGAAAGAGCGATGAGCAGTTCTTC. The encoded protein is CASSYDTSTGGKSDEQFF.